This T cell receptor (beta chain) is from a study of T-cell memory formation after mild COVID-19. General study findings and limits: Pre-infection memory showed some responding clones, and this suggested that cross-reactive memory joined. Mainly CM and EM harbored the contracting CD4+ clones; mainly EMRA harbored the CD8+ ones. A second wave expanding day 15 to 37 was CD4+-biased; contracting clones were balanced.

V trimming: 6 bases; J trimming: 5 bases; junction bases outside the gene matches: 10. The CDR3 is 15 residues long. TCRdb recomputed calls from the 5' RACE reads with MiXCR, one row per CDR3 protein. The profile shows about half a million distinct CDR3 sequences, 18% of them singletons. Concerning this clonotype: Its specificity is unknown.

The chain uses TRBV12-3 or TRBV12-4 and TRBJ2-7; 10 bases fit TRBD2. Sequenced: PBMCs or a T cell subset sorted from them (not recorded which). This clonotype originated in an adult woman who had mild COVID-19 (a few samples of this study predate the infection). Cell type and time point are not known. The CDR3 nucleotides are TGTGCCAGCAGCCTCGGGGTAGCGGGAGGTAACGAGCAGTACTTC. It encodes CASSLGVAGGNEQYF.